These T cell receptor beta chains were read from a single sample in a study of tumor T cells in aggressive B-cell lymphoma. Assay: immunoSEQ multiplex PCR; the TCRdb copy retains only in-frame clones and omits some. The sample carries about 7,900 clones, around 81% recorded once. Sample: tumor tissue. The receptors originated from an adult with diffuse large B cell lymphoma. Both conserved end residues are trimmed from each CDR3. Clone size, where shown, is once, few, many, or a class for clones that have expanded.

J gene | V gene | clone size | CDR3 protein
TRBJ2-7 | TRBV18 | once | ASSPPTSGTPYEQY
TRBJ1-1 | TRBV7-9 | once | ASSITGGGSTEAF
TRBJ2-7 | TRBV2 | few | ASTSGVDYEQY
TRBJ2-7 | TRBV15 | - | ATSLGSGPSYEQY
TRBJ2-3 | TRBV11-2 | - | ASSLAPPGEGRDTQY
TRBJ2-7 | TRBV9 | - | ASSVNAGGEQY
TRBJ2-2 | TRBV9 | - | ASSVASMGEITGELF
TRBJ2-5 | TRBV28 | - | ASSGTGDVGETQY
TRBJ2-1 | TRBV5-6 | - | ASSLSRDRGYNEQF
TRBJ2-7 | TRBV6-5 | few | ASSYGTGSDEQY
TRBJ1-1 | TRBV30 | - | AWSPDRGLWAF
TRBJ1-3 | TRBV25-1 | - | ASSDAPRDSGNTIY
TRBJ2-1 | TRBV11-2 | - | ASSLVVGGTYNEQF
TRBJ1-4 | TRBV18 | - | ASSYRRSTNEKLF
TRBJ2-7 | TRBV27 | - | ASSFATGPPAEQY
TRBJ2-1 | TRBV28 | - | ASSLMGAPEQF
TRBJ2-5 | TRBV30 | - | AWSLWQGETQY
TRBJ1-4 | TRBV7-9 | - | ASSPGTGGRNEKLF
TRBJ2-1 | TRBV6-4 | - | ASSTDRAGEQF
TRBJ2-7 | TRBV7-2 | - | ASSLVTSSYEQY
TRBJ2-2 | TRBV19 | - | ASGRTGASGELF
TRBJ2-1 | TRBV9 | - | ASSTGLAANNEQF
TRBJ1-6 | TRBV6-1 | - | ASSVTPGHSSSPLH
- | TRBV7-3 | - | ASSRADRVGEQY
TRBJ2-7 | TRBV6-5 | - | ASSSTLRREEQY
TRBJ2-7 | TRBV9 | - | ASSVSGTPPYEQY
TRBJ2-7 | TRBV28 | - | ASQGFLGGSYEQY
TRBJ2-7 | TRBV5-1 | - | ASRGQGVEQY
TRBJ2-1 | TRBV15 | - | ATSRGTGLLSYNEQF
TRBJ2-5 | TRBV18 | - | ASSPRVDRGPTQY
TRBJ2-3 | TRBV10-3 | - | AISPGQGAASFSGDTQY
TRBJ2-4 | TRBV11-2 | - | ASSPLPGTGSYIQY